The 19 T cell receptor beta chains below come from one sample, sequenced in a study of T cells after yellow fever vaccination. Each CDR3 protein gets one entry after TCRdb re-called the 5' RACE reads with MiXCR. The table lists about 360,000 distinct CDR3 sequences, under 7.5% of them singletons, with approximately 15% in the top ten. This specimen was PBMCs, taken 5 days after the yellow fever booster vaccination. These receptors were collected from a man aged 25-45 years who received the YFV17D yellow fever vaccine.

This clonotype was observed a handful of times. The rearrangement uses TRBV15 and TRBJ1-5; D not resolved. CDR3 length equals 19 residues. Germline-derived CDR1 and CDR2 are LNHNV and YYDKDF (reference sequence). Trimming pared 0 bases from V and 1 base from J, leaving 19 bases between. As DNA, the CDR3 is TGTGCCACCAGCAGAGATCCCCCACAACCCAAAGGAAGCAATCAGCCCCAGCATTTT. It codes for CATSRDPPQPKGSNQPQHF.

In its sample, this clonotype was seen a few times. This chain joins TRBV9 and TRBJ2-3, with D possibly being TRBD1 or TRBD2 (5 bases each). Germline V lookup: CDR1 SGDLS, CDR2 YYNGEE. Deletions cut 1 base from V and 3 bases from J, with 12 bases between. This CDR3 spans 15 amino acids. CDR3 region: CASSVMGERTDTQYF. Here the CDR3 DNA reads TGTGCCAGCAGCGTAATGGGGGAACGGACAGATACGCAGTATTTT.

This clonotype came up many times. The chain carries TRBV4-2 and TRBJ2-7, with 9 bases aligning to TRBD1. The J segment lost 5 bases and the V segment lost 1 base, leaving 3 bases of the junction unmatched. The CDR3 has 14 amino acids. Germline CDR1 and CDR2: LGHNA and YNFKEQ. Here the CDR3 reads CASSQGTGAHEQYF. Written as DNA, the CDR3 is TGTGCCAGCAGCCAAGGGACAGGGGCCCACGAGCAGTACTTC.

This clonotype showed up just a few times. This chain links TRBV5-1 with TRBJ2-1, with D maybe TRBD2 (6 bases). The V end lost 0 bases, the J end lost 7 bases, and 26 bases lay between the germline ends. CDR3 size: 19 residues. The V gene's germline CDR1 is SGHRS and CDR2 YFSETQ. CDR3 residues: CASSLEPDLVREEANEQFF. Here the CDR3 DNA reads TGCGCCAGCAGCTTGGAGCCCGACCTCGTGCGGGAAGAGGCGAATGAGCAGTTCTTC.

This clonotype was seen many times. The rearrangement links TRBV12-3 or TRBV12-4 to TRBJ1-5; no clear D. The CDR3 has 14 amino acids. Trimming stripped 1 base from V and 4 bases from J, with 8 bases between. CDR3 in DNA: TGTGCCAGCAGTTTAGATGCAGGTAATCAGCCCCAGCATTTT. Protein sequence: CASSLDAGNQPQHF.

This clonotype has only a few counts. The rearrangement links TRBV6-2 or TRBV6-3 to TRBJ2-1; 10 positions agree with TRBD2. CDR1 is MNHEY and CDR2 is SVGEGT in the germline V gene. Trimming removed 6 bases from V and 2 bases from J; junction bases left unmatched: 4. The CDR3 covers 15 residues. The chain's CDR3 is CASRESGRAYNEQFF. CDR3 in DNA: TGTGCCAGCAGAGAAAGCGGGAGGGCCTACAATGAGCAGTTCTTC.

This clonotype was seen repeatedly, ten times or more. CDR3 loop: CASSRRGQETQYF. The CDR3 DNA reads as TGTGCCAGCAGCCGCCGCGGCCAAGAGACCCAGTACTTC. The chain couples TRBV12-3 or TRBV12-4 to TRBJ2-5; D unclear. This CDR3 has 13 amino acids. Trimming shortened V by 6 bases and J by 1 base, and 9 bases separated the two germline ends.

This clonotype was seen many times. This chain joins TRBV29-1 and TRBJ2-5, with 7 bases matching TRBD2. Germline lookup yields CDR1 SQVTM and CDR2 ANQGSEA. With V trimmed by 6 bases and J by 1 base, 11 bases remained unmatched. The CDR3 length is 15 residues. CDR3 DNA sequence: TGCAGCGTCTCGGGGGGAGGTGGTCCCCAAGAGACCCAGTACTTC. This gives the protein CSVSGGGGPQETQYF.

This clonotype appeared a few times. The CDR3 coding sequence is TGCGCCAGCAGCCAAATTACTAGCGGGAGGGCCAGTAGCAACATTCAGTACTTC. The encoded protein is CASSQITSGRASSNIQYF. V is TRBV4-3 and J is TRBJ2-4; TRBD2 matches at 13 bases. Looked up from germline, CDR1 is LGHNA and CDR2 is YSLEER. The CDR3 runs to 18 residues. The ends lost 2 bases at V and 7 bases at J; junction bases unmatched: 11.

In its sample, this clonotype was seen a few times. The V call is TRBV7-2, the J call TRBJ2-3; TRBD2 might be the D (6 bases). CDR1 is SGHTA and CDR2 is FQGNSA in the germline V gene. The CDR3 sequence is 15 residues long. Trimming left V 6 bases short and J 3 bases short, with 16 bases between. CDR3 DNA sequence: TGTGCCAGCAGATCCGGGGGAGTTAGGACAGATACGCAGTATTTT. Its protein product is CASRSGGVRTDTQYF.

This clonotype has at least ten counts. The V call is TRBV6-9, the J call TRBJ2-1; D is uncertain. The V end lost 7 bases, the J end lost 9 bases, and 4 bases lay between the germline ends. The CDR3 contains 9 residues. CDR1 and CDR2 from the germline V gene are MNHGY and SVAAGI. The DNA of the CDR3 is TGTGCCAGCATAGGTGAGCAGTTCTTC. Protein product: CASIGEQFF.

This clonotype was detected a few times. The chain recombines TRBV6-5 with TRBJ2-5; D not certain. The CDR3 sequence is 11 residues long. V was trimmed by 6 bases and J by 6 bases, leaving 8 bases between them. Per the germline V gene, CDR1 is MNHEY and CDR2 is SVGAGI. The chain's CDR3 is CASSPGQTQYF. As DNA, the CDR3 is TGTGCCAGCAGCCCCGGGCAGACCCAGTACTTC.

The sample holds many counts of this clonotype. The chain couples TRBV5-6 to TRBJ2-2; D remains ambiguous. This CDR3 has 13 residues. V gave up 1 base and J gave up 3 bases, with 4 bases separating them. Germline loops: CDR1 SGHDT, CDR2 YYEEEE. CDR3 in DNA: TGTGCCAGCAGCTTGTTGGACACCGGGGAGCTGTTTTTT. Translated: CASSLLDTGELFF.

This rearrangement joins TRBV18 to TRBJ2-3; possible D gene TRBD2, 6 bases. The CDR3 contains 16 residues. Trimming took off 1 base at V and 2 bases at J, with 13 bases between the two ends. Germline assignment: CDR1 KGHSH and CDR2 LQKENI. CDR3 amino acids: CASSPLISGPTDTQYF. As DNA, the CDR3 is TGTGCCAGCTCACCACTTATTAGCGGCCCCACAGATACGCAGTATTTT.

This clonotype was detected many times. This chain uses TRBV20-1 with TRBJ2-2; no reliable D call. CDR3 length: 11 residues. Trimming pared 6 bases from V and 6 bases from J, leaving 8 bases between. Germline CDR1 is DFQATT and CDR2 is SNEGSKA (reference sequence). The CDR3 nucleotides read TGCAGTGCCGAGCAGGCCGGGGAGCTGTTTTTT. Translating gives CSAEQAGELFF.

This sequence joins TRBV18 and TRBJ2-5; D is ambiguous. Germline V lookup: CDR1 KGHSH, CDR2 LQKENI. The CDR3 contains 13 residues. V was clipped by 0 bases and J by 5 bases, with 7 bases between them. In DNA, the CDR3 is TGTGCCAGCTCACCACCGTCAATCGAGACCCAGTACTTC. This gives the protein CASSPPSIETQYF. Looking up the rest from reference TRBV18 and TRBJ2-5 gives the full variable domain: NAGVMQNPRHLVRRRGQEARLRCSPMKGHSHVYWYRQLPEEGLKFMVYLQKENIIDESGMPKERFSAEFPKEGPSILRIQQVVRGDSAAYFCASSPPSIETQYFGPGTRLLVL.

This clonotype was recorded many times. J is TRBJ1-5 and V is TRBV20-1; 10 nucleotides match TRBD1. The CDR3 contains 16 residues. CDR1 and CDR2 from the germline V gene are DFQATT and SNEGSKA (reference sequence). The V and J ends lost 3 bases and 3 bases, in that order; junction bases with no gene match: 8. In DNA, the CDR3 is TGCAGTGCTAGTGGGGGACAGGGGATTGACAATCAGCCCCAGCATTTT. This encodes CSASGGQGIDNQPQHF.

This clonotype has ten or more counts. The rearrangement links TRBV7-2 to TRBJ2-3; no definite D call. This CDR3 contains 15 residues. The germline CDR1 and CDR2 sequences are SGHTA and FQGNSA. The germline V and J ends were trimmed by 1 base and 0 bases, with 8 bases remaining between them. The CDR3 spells CASSLVVASTDTQYF. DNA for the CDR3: TGTGCCAGCAGCTTAGTAGTCGCTAGCACAGATACGCAGTATTTT. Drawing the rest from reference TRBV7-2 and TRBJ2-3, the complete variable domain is GAGVSQSPSNKVTEKGKDVELRCDPISGHTALYWYRQSLGQGLEFLIYFQGNSAPDKSGLPSDRFSAERTGGSVSTLTIQRTQQEDSAVYLCASSLVVASTDTQYFGPGTRLTVL.

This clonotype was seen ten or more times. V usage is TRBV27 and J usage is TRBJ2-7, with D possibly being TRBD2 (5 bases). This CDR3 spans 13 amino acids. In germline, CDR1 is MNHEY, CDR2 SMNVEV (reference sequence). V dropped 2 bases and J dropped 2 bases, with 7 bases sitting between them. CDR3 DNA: TGTGCCAGCAGTTTACGTAGCGCCTACGAGCAGTACTTC. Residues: CASSLRSAYEQYF.